This T cell receptor beta chain is from a study of shared clonotypes between healthy human individuals (dated by TCRdb to the early 2020s). For the wider study: The cohort comprised two women and three men aged 18 to 49 years. For each donor, CD4 naive and CD4 memory were each run on three plates, CD8 naive on two plates, and CD8 memory on one plate. Blood TCR repertoires of five healthy adults were deeply sequenced to estimate repertoire size and the extent of clonotype sharing between individuals. Different laboratories and diverse techniques were used to prepare libraries and sequence TCR repertoires, to increase sequencing depth and limit assay-specific biases. Leukapheresis yielded between about 0.85 and 10 billion PBMCs per donor.

Comments on this clone: It lacks a known antigen. Base-call qualities are not available, and no considerably larger clone is one nucleotide away.

V is clipped by 7 bases and J by 2 bases, and the sequence between their germline boundaries is 11 bases long. CDR1 MDHEN and CDR2 SYDVKM were looked up in the germline V gene. The CDR3, from cysteine to phenylalanine, totals 14 residues. This entry keeps only the CDR3 DNA: 42 bases, framed from base 1. Using the deep immunoSEQ assay, TCR CDR3 regions were amplified from genomic DNA by multiplex PCR. For each cell subset, the extracted genomic DNA was distributed evenly across all wells of several immunoSEQ 96-well plates, and each plate served as one replicate. Each replicate PCR for sorted subsets received about 200 ng genomic DNA, equal to tens of thousands of T cell genomes. Purified libraries were quantified with a Qubit 3.0 fluorometer, sized on a Bioanalyzer 2100, and re-quantified with the KAPA Library Quantification kit. Every immunoSEQ 96-well plate was sequenced on a dedicated single-read 150-cycle Illumina NextSeq 550 flow cell. Per the source publication's procedure: The immunoSEQ output contained only junctional sequences without quality scores, so filtering could not match that applied to full-length reads. To assign V/J genes and CDR3, sequences were annotated using PyIR, a Python wrapper for IgBLAST v1.9, with IMGT germline references. Reads were removed for weak V/J assignments (E-value above 1e-6), missing CDR3, stop codons, out-of-frame junctions, or ambiguous translated residues. A V3J clonotype was defined by an identical inferred V gene, J gene, and CDR3 amino acid sequence. The percentage overlap between two repertoires was calculated by dividing the number of shared unique clonotypes by the size of the smaller repertoire. Three approaches were used to assess repertoire richness: RTK rarefaction, the Chao1 estimator, and Recon v2.1 estimates of unobserved clonotypes. For all TCRbeta clonotypes obtained by the gDNA method from a handful of donors, generation probabilities were computed with OLGA. TCRdb retrieved this table from immuneACCESS and kept in-frame rearrangements only. Not all clones are present; in checked studies, unresolved V genes account for under half, and no reason is known for the remainder. V, J and clone size were drawn from that table, and D and trimming were deduced from the DNA. A total of about a million clones appear in this sample, around 74% of them only once. The top ten hold about 1.5% of the sample.

Donors were healthy HIV-negative adults with no recently reported acute infections or vaccinations. All donors were Caucasian adults living in Nashville, Tennessee, USA. CD4+ T cells were enriched by magnetic negative selection, after which naive cells were positively selected on CD45RA and the negative fraction was taken as the memory subset. Blood was obtained by leukapheresis, after which PBMCs were separated by Ficoll-Histopaque density gradient centrifugation and cryopreserved in liquid nitrogen vapor phase. Analytical flow cytometry was used to check the purity and quantity of each magnetically sorted T cell population. Genomic DNA was isolated from every sorted fraction and measured by UV absorbance on a Nanodrop 2000c. The paper's findings and limits, for the study overall: Higher generation probabilities were observed for clonotypes shared by all four sorted-subset donors than for non-shared clonotypes. Rarefaction of sorted-subset datasets indicated incomplete sequencing despite the large sequencing depth. Only blood was sampled, and tissue TCR repertoires likely differ from those in blood. Estimated clonotype richness was generally larger for naive than for memory subsets. The small number of donors limited the genetic and exposure-history diversity represented. Pairwise subsampling led to the expectation that sequencing depth would affect the degree of clonotype sharing among donors. Across four donors, roughly 5.4% of naive CD4, approximately 3.6% of naive CD8, around 2.5% of memory CD4, and approximately 0.42% of memory CD8 clonotypes were shared.

Material for sequencing was memory CD4+ T cells sorted from blood. The cell subset or site label here, explained by the study, means: CD45RA-negative fraction. The rearrangement joined TRBV28 to TRBJ2-2; TRBD1 is a possible D gene, resting on 5 matching bases. The receptor comes from a man in his late teens or twenties in good health. The CDR3 protein sequence reads: CASKSRGNTGELFF. The sequence in DNA is TGTGCCAGCAAGTCAAGGGGTAACACCGGGGAGCTGTTTTTT.